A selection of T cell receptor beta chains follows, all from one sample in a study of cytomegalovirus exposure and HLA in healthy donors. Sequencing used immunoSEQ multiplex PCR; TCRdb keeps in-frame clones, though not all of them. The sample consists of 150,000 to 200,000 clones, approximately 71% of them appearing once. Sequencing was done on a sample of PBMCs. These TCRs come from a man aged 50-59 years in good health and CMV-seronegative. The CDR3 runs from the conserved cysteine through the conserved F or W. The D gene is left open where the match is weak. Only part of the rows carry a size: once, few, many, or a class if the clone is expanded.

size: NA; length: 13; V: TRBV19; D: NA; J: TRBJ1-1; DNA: TGTGCCAGTAGTGCCTCAGGGATCACTGAAGCTTTCTTT; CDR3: CASSASGITEAFF
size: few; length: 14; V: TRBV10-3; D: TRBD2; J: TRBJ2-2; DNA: TGTGCCATCAGTGATGGGGGGGACACCGGGGAGCTGTTTTTT; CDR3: CAISDGGDTGELFF
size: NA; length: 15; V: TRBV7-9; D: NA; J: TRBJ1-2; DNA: TGTGCCAGCAGCTCCTCCGCTTCAGAACCACAAGGCTACACCTTC; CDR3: CASSSSASEPQGYTF
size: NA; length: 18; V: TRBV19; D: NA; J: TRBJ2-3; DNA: TGTGCCAGTAGATCGGCGGCGGTTGGCGGGGAACGCACAGATACGCAGTATTTT; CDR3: CASRSAAVGGERTDTQYF
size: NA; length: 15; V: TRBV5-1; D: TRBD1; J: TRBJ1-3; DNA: TGCGCCAGCAGCTTAACCGGGACAGGGGGAGACACCATATATTTT; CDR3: CASSLTGTGGDTIYF
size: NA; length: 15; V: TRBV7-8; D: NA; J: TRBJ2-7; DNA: TGTGCCAGCAGCTCCTATACGGACACCGCGTTCGAGCAGTACTTC; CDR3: CASSSYTDTAFEQYF
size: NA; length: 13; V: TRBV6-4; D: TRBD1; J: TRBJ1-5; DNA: TGTGCCAGCAGCGGGGACAGAAGGCAGCCCCAGCATTTT; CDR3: CASSGDRRQPQHF
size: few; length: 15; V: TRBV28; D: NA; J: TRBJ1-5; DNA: TGTGCCAGCAGTTATCCCGGACAGAAGAATCAGCCCCAGCATTTT; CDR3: CASSYPGQKNQPQHF
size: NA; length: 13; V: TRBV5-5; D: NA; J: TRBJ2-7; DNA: TGTGCCAACCGGGATCATTCGACCTACGAGCAGTACTTC; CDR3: CANRDHSTYEQYF
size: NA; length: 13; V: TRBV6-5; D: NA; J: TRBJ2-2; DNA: TGTGCCAGCAGTTCGGGGAACACCGGGGAGCTGTTTTTT; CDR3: CASSSGNTGELFF
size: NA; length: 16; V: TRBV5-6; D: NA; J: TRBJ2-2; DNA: TGTGCCAGCAGCTTTTACAGGGTAACGAACACCGGGGAGCTGTTTTTT; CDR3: CASSFYRVTNTGELFF
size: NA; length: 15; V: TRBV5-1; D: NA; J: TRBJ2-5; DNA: TGCGCCAGCAGCTTCTCCAGCAGGGCGGAGGAGACCCAGTACTTC; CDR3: CASSFSSRAEETQYF
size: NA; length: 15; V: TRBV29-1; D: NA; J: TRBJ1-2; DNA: TGCAGCGCATATTCGGGACAAAGTACCCCCTATGGCTACACCTTC; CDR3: CSAYSGQSTPYGYTF
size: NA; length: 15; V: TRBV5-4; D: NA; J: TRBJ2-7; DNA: TGTGCCAGCAGCCACGGGCAGGGGTTACCCTACGAGCAGTACTTC; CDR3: CASSHGQGLPYEQYF
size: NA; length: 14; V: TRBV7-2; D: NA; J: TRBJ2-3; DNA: TGTGCCAGCAGCTTCGGGATAAGCACAGATACGCAGTATTTT; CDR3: CASSFGISTDTQYF
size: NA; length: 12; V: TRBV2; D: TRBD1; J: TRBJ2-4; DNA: TGTGCCAGCGGGGTGGCAGGGGGTATTCAGTACTTC; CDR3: CASGVAGGIQYF
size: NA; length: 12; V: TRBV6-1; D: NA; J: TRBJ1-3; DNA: TGTGCCAGCAGGGACTTCGGAAACACCATATATTTT; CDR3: CASRDFGNTIYF
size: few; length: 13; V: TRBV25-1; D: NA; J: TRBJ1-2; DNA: TGTGCCAGCAGTCCAAATCTGGCCTATGGCTACACCTTC; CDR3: CASSPNLAYGYTF
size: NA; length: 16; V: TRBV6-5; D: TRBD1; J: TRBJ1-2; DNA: TGTGCCAGCAGTTACCCTCAACCCGGGACAGTCTATGGCTACACCTTC; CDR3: CASSYPQPGTVYGYTF
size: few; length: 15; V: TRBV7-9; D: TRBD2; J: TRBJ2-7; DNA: TGTGCCAGCAGCCCTGGACAGCGGGGGAACTACGAGCAGTACTTC; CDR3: CASSPGQRGNYEQYF
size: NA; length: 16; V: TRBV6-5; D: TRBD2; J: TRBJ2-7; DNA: TGTGCCAGCAGTTACTCTCGTGGCGGGGGGGCGTACGAGCAGTACTTC; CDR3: CASSYSRGGGAYEQYF
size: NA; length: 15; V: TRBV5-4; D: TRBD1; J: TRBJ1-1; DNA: TGTGCCAGCAGCCAAAAAGGACAGGGGGACACTGAAGCTTTCTTT; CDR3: CASSQKGQGDTEAFF
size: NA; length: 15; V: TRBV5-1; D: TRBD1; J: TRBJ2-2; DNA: TGCGCCAGTACCGTCACAGGGGGCCGGACCGGGGAGCTGTTTTTT; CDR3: CASTVTGGRTGELFF
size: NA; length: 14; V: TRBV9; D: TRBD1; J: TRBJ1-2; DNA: TGTGCCAGCAGCGTGGGGACAGCAAACTATGGCTACACCTTC; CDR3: CASSVGTANYGYTF
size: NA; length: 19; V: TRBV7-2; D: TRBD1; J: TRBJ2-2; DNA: TGTGCCAGCAGCTACCCGAGAGGGCGGACAGGGGGCGGGGGAGGGGAGCTGTTTTTT; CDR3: CASSYPRGRTGGGGGELFF
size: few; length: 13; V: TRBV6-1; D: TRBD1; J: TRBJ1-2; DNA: TGTGCCAGCAGTGGGGGACAGCCCTATGGCTACACCTTC; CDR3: CASSGGQPYGYTF
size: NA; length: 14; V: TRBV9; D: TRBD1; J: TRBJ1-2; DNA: TGTGCCAGCAGCGTAGGTACAGGGGACTATGGCTACACCTTC; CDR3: CASSVGTGDYGYTF
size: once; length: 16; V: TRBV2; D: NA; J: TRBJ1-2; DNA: TGTGCCAGCAGTGATGCGGGGACGGGGATTAACTATGGCTACACCTTC; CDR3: CASSDAGTGINYGYTF
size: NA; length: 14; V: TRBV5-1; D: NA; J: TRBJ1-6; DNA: TGCGCCAGCAGCTTGGAGGGGGTACCTTCACCCCTCCACTTT; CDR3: CASSLEGVPSPLHF
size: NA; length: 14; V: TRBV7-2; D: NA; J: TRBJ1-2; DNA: TGTGCCAGCAGCTTAGACGGAGGAAACTATGGCTACACCTTC; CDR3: CASSLDGGNYGYTF
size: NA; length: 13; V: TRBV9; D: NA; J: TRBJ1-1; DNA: TGTGCCAGCAGCCCGGGACTCTCAACTGAAGCTTTCTTT; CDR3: CASSPGLSTEAFF
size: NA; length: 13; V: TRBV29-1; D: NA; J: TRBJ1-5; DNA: TGCAGCGTTCTATGGGGACTCAATCAGCCCCAGCATTTT; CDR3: CSVLWGLNQPQHF
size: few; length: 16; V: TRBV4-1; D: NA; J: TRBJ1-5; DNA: TGCGCCAGCAGCCAAGATGGCGGAGGGATCAATCAGCCCCAGCATTTT; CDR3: CASSQDGGGINQPQHF
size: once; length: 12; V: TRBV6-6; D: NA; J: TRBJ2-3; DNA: TGTGCCAGCAGGTGGGCACAAGATACGCAGTATTTT; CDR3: CASRWAQDTQYF
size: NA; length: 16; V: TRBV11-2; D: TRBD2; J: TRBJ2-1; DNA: TGTGCCAGCAGCTTAGGGGGACTAGTCCCCTACAATGAGCAGTTCTTC; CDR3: CASSLGGLVPYNEQFF
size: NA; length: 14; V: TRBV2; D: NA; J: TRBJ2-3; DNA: TGTGCCAGCAGTCTAGCCGGAGGCACAGATACGCAGTATTTT; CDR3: CASSLAGGTDTQYF
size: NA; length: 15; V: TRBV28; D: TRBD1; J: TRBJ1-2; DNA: TGTGCCAGCAGTTTAGGGGTCAGGGGGCCATATGGCTACACCTTC; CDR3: CASSLGVRGPYGYTF
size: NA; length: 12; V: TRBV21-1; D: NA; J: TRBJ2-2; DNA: TGTGCCAGTCGACAGGGTCCCGGGGAGCTGTTTTTT; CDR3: CASRQGPGELFF
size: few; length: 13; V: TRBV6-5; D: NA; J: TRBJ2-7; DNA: TGTGCCAGCACTGTCGGGGAATCCTACGAGCAGTACTTC; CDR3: CASTVGESYEQYF
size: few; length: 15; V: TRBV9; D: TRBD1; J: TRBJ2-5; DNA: TGTGCCAGCAGCGTAGGGACAGGGTCGAGGGAGACCCAGTACTTC; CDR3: CASSVGTGSRETQYF
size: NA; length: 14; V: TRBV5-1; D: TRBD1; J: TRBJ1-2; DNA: TGCGCCAGCAGCCGGGAGGACAGGGCAGGTGGCTACACCTTC; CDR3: CASSREDRAGGYTF
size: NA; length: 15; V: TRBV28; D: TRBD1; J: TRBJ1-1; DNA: TGTGCCAGCAGCTCGCAGGGGGCATGGAACACTGAAGCTTTCTTT; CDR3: CASSSQGAWNTEAFF
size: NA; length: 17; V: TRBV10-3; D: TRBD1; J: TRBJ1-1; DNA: TGTGCCATCAGTGATTCCGGGACAGGGGGGCTGAACACTGAAGCTTTCTTT; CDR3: CAISDSGTGGLNTEAFF
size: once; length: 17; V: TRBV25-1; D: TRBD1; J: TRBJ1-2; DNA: TGTGCCAGCAGTGAATTGGGAGGCAGGGGGATCGGCTATGGCTACACCTTC; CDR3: CASSELGGRGIGYGYTF
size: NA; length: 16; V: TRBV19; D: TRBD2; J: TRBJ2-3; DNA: TGTGCCAGTAGTACAGGGACTAGCGGGGGCACAGATACGCAGTATTTT; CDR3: CASSTGTSGGTDTQYF
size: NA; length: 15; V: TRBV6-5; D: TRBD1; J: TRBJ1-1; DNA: TGTGCCAGCAGTTACGCGCCAAGGACAGGGTCCGAAGCTTTCTTT; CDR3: CASSYAPRTGSEAFF
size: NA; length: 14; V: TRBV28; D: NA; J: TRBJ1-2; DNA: TGTGCCAGCAGTTTAGGTGACAGCCCTGGGGGCTACACCTTC; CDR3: CASSLGDSPGGYTF
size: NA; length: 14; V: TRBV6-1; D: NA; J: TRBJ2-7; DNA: TGTGCCAGCAGTGAACCGGGGATCTCCTACGAGCAGTACTTC; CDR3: CASSEPGISYEQYF
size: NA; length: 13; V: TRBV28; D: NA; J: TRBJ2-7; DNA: TGTGCCAGCACATCAAATGGCAGGTACGAGCAGTACTTC; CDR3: CASTSNGRYEQYF
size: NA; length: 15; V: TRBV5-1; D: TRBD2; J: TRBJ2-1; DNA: TGCGCCAGCAGCTTGGTAGCGGGGACGGGGCTGGGGCAGTTCTTC; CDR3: CASSLVAGTGLGQFF
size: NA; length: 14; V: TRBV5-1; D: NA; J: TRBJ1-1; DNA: TGCGCCAGCAGCTTCTGGGGGCAGGACACTGAAGCTTTCTTT; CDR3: CASSFWGQDTEAFF
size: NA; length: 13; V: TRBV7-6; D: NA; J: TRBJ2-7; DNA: TGTGCCAGCAGCTTAACAGGGAACGACGAGCAGTACTTC; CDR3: CASSLTGNDEQYF
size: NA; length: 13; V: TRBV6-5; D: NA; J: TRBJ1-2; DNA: TGTGCCAGCAGTCCAGGGGCTAACTATGGCTACACCTTC; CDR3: CASSPGANYGYTF
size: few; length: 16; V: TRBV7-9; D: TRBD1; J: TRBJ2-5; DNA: TGTGCCAGCAGCCCGATCGACAGGGGTTCCCAAGAGACCCAGTACTTC; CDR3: CASSPIDRGSQETQYF
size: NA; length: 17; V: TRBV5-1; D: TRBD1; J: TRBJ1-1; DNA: TGCGCCAGCAGCCCGTCGATATCGGTAACGGGACAGGGTAGAGCTTTCTTT; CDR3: CASSPSISVTGQGRAFF
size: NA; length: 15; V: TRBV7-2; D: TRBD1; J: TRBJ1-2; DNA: TGTGCCAGCAGCTCAGGGGGCAGGGTCTACTATGGCTACACCTTC; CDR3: CASSSGGRVYYGYTF
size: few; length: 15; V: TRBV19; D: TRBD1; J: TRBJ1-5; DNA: TGTGCCAGTAGTGCGATCGACAGGGGGGATAAGCCCCAGCATTTT; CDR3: CASSAIDRGDKPQHF
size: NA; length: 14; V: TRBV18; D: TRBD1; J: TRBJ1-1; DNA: TGTGCCAGCTCACCAACAGGGGGCAACACTGAAGCTTTCTTT; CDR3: CASSPTGGNTEAFF
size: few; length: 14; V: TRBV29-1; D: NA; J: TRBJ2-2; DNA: TGCAGCGTTGAAGCCGTTGCGAACACCGGGGAGCTGTTTTTT; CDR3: CSVEAVANTGELFF